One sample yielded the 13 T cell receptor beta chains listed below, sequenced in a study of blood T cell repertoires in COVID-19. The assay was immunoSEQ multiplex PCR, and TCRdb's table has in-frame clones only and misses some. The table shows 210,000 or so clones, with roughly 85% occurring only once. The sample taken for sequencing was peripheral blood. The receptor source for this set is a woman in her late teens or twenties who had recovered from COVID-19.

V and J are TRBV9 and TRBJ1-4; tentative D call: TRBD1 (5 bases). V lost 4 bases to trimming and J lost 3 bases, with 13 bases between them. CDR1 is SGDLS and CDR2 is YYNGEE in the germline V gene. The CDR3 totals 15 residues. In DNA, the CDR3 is TGTGCCAGCAGCCTGCGACAGCAACCTAATGAAAAACTGTTTTTT. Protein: CASSLRQQPNEKLFF.

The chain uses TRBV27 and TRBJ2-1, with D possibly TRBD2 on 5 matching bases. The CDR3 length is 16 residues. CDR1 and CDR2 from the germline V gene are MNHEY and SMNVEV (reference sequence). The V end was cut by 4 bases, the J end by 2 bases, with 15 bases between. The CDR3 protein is CASSSETTPAYNEQFF. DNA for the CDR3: TGTGCCAGCAGTTCGGAGACTACCCCAGCCTACAATGAGCAGTTCTTC.

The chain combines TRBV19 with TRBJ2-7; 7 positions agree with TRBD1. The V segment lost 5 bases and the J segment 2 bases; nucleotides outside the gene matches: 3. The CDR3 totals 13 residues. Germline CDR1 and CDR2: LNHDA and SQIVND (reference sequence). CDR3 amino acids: CASSEGGTYEQYF. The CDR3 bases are TGTGCCAGTAGTGAAGGGGGCACCTACGAGCAGTACTTC. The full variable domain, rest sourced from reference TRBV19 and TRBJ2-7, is DGGITQSPKYLFRKEGQNVTLSCEQNLNHDAMYWYRQDPGQGLRLIYYSQIVNDFQKGDIAEGYSVSREKKESFPLTVTSAQKNPTAFYLCASSEGGTYEQYFGPGTRLTVT.

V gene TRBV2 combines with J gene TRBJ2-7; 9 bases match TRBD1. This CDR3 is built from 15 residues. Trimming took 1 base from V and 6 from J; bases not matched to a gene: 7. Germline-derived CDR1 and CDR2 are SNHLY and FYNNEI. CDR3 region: CASSEVAGQGAEQYF. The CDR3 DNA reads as TGTGCCAGCAGTGAAGTCGCGGGACAGGGTGCCGAGCAGTACTTC. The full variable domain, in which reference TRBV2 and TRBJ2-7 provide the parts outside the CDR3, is EPEVTQTPSHQVTQMGQEVILRCVPISNHLYFYWYRQILGQKVEFLVSFYNNEISEKSEIFDDQFSVERPDGSNFTLKIRSTKLEDSAMYFCASSEVAGQGAEQYFGPGTRLTVT.

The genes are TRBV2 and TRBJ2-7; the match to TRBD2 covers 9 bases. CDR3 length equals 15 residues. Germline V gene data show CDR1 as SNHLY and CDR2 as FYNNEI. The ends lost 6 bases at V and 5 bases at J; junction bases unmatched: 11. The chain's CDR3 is CASRLAGAVRDEQYF. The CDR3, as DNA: TGTGCCAGCAGATTAGCGGGAGCCGTACGGGACGAGCAGTACTTC.

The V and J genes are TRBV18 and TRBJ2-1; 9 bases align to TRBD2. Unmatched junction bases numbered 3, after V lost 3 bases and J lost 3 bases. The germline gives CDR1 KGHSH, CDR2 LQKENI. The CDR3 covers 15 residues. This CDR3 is CASSPGTSSYNEQFF. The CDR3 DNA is TGTGCCAGCTCACCTGGGACTAGCAGCTACAATGAGCAGTTCTTC.

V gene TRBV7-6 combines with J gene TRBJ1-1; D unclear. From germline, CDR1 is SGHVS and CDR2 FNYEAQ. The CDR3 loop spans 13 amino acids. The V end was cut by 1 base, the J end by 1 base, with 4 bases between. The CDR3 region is CASSLEQNTEAFF. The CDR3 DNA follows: TGTGCCAGCAGCTTAGAACAGAACACTGAAGCTTTCTTT. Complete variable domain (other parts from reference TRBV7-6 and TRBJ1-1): GAGVSQSPRYKVTKRGQDVALRCDPISGHVSLYWYRQALGQGPEFLTYFNYEAQQDKSGLPNDRFSAERPEGSISTLTIQRTEQRDSAMYRCASSLEQNTEAFFGQGTRLTVV.

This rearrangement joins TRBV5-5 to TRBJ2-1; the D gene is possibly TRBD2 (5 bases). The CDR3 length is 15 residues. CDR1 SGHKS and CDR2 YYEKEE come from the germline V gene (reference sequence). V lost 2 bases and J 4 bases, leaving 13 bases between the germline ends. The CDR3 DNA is TGTGCCAGCAGCTTTAGTGGGGTAGCGTACAATGAGCAGTTCTTC. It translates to CASSFSGVAYNEQFF.

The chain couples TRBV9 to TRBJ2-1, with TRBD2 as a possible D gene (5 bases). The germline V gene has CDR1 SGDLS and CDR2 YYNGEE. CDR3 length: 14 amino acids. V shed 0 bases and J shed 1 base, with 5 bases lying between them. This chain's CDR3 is CASSVAGSYNEQFF. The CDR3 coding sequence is TGTGCCAGCAGCGTAGCGGGATCCTACAATGAGCAGTTCTTC.

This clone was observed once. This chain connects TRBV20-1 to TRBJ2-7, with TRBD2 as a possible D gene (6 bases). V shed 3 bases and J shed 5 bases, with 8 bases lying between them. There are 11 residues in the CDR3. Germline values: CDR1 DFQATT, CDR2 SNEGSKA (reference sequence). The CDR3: CSASGSHEQYF. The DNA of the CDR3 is TGCAGTGCTAGCGGGAGCCACGAGCAGTACTTC.

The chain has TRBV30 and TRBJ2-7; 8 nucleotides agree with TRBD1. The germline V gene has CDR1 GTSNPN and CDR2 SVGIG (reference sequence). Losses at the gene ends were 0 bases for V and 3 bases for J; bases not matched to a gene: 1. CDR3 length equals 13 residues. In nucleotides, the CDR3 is TGTGCCTGGAGTGTAGGACAGGGCTACGAGCAGTACTTC. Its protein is CAWSVGQGYEQYF. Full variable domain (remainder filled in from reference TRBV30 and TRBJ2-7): SQTIHQWPATLVQPVGSPLSLECTVEGTSNPNLYWYRQAAGRGLQLLFYSVGIGQISSEVPQNLSASRPQDRQFILSSKKLLLSDSGFYLCAWSVGQGYEQYFGPGTRLTVT.

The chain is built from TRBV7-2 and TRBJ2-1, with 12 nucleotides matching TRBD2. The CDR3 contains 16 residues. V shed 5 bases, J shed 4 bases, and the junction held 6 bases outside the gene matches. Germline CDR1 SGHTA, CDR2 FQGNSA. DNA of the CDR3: TGTGCCAGCAGCCCATGGCTAGCGGGAGGGTACAATGAGCAGTTCTTC. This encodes CASSPWLAGGYNEQFF. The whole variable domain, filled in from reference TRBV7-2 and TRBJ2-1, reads GAGVSQSPSNKVTEKGKDVELRCDPISGHTALYWYRQSLGQGLEFLIYFQGNSAPDKSGLPSDRFSAERTGGSVSTLTIQRTQQEDSAVYLCASSPWLAGGYNEQFFGPGTRLTVL.

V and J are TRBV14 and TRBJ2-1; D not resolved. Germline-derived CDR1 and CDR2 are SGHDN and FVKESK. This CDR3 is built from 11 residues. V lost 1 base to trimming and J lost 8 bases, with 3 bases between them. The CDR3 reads CASSQVDEQFF. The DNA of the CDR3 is TGTGCCAGCAGCCAAGTCGATGAGCAGTTCTTC.